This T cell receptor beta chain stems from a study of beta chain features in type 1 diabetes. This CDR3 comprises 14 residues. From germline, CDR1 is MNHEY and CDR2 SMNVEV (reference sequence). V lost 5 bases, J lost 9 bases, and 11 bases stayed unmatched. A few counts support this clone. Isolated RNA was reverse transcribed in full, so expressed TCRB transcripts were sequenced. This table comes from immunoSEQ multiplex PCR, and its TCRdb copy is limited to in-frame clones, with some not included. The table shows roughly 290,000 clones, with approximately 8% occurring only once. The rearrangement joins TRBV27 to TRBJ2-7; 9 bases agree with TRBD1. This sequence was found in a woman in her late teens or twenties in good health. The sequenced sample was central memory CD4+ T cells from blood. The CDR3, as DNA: TGTGCCAGCAGTACCGGGACAGGGTTTCAGGGGCAGTACTTC. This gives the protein CASSTGTGFQGQYF.